These T cell receptor beta chains were read from a single sample in a study of Graves' ophthalmopathy and Graves' hyperthyroidism. TCRdb ran MiXCR on the multiplex PCR reads and lists one entry per CDR3 protein. The sample has 1 million to 1.3 million distinct CDR3 sequences, about 35% seen once. The material sequenced was peripheral blood or thyroid tissue (not recorded which). Every receptor here comes from an adult man with Graves' hyperthyroidism. CDR3s include the opening cysteine and the closing phenylalanine or tryptophan. The D gene is left open where the match is weak. Clone size appears in some rows only: once, few, many, or a class for an expanded clone.

D	V	size	J	CDR3	DNA
TRBD1	TRBV12-5	many	TRBJ1-1	CASGLGRDSSEAFF	TGTGCTAGTGGTTTGGGGCGGGACAGCAGTGAAGCTTTCTTT
-	TRBV4-1	-	TRBJ1-4	CASSQVWVTNEKLFF	TGCGCCAGCAGCCAAGTATGGGTCACTAATGAAAAACTGTTTTTT
TRBD1	TRBV20-1	few	TRBJ2-7	CSAASDRGYEQYF	TGCAGTGCTGCCTCGGACAGGGGCTACGAGCAGTACTTC
TRBD1	TRBV7-9	many	TRBJ1-1	CASSVEGQGDTEAFF	TGTGCCAGCAGCGTAGAGGGACAGGGCGACACTGAAGCTTTCTTT
-	TRBV12-3/TRBV12-4	many	TRBJ1-5	CASSKGLGGQPQHF	TGTGCCAGCAGTAAGGGACTCGGAGGTCAGCCCCAGCATTTT
-	TRBV19	-	TRBJ1-5	CASSIWPGNFYQPQHF	TGTGCCAGTAGTATTTGGCCGGGGAATTTCTATCAGCCCCAGCATTTT
-	TRBV29-1	many	TRBJ2-7	CSVGLGVLYEQYF	TGCAGCGTTGGGCTCGGGGTGCTCTACGAGCAGTACTTC
-	TRBV25-1	-	TRBJ2-4	CASAPQQGKNIQYF	TGTGCCAGCGCCCCACAGCAAGGCAAAAACATTCAGTACTTC
TRBD1	TRBV29-1	-	TRBJ1-2	CSVEPEQGHRGYTF	TGCAGCGTTGAACCAGAACAGGGGCATCGGGGCTACACCTTC
-	TRBV15	few	TRBJ1-1	CATSAGKNTEAFF	TGTGCCACCAGTGCAGGGAAGAACACTGAAGCTTTCTTT
TRBD1	TRBV10-3	once	TRBJ1-6	CATLQGQVISPLHF	TGTGCCACACTCCAGGGACAGGTTATTTCACCCCTCCACTTT
-	TRBV7-8	-	TRBJ2-5	CASSLAGAEIQYF	TGTGCCAGCAGCTTGGCGGGGGCCGAGATCCAGTACTTC
-	TRBV12-3/TRBV12-4	-	TRBJ1-1	CASSYLPGWNSNTEAFF	TGTGCCAGCAGTTATCTTCCGGGGTGGAATTCAAACACTGAAGCTTTCTTT
TRBD1	TRBV5-1	few	TRBJ2-6	CASSSGGHSGANVLTF	TGCGCCAGCAGCTCAGGGGGCCACTCTGGGGCCAACGTCCTGACTTTC
-	TRBV7-9	many	TRBJ2-5	CASSLEVSETQYF	TGTGCCAGCAGCTTGGAAGTGTCCGAGACCCAGTACTTC
TRBD1	TRBV9	-	TRBJ2-7	CASSGPRGYEQYF	TGTGCCAGCAGTGGACCCAGGGGGTACGAGCAGTACTTC
TRBD1	TRBV11-2	-	TRBJ2-6	CASNIPGQGLMGANVLTF	TGTGCCAGCAACATCCCGGGACAGGGGTTGATGGGGGCCAACGTCCTGACTTTC
-	TRBV14	-	TRBJ2-5	CASSQDLRLKPWETQYF	TGTGCCAGCAGCCAAGATCTCAGGCTGAAACCCTGGGAGACCCAGTACTTC
TRBD2	TRBV10-3	few	TRBJ2-3	CAISVRLAADTQYF	TGTGCCATCAGTGTACGACTAGCGGCAGATACGCAGTATTTT
-	TRBV5-1	-	TRBJ2-5	CASMQLTGQYQETQYF	TGCGCCAGCATGCAATTGACAGGACAGTACCAAGAGACCCAGTACTTC
-	TRBV25-1	many	TRBJ2-7	CASSDSRWEQYF	TGTGCCAGCAGTGATAGCCGGTGGGAGCAGTACTTC
TRBD1	TRBV20-1	-	TRBJ2-2	CSAKAWTGGDTGELFF	TGCAGTGCTAAGGCCTGGACAGGGGGGGACACCGGGGAGCTGTTTTTT
-	TRBV29-1	once	TRBJ1-2	CSVETGGYTF	TGCAGCGTCGAAACGGGAGGCTACACCTTC
-	TRBV6-1	-	TRBJ1-2	CASSERQNYGYTF	TGTGCCAGCAGTGAGAGGCAGAACTATGGCTACACCTTC
-	TRBV29-1	-	TRBJ2-7	CSVEDFPNYEQYF	TGCAGCGTTGAAGATTTTCCAAACTACGAGCAGTACTTC
TRBD1	TRBV7-9	-	TRBJ1-3	CASSLDSWVDRYYNTIYF	TGTGCCAGCAGCTTAGACTCTTGGGTGGACAGGTATTATAACACCATATATTTT
-	TRBV6-2/TRBV6-3	few	TRBJ2-2	CASSYGGPGELFF	TGTGCCAGCAGTTACGGGGGGCCCGGGGAGCTGTTTTTT
TRBD1	TRBV11-3	many	TRBJ2-6	CASSLDLLGQGSGANVLTF	TGTGCCAGCAGCTTAGATCTATTGGGACAGGGGTCAGGGGCCAACGTCCTGACTTTC
-	TRBV20-1	many	TRBJ2-7	CSASFRVSSYEQYF	TGCAGTGCTAGCTTCCGGGTGTCCTCCTACGAGCAGTACTTC
TRBD1	TRBV6-6	many	TRBJ1-6	CASAQGGGGSPLHF	TGTGCCAGCGCACAGGGGGGTGGTGGTTCACCCCTCCACTTT
-	TRBV28	few	TRBJ1-3	CATEETDQTRYFGNTIYF	TGTGCCACCGAGGAGACTGACCAGACACGTTACTTCGGAAACACCATATATTTT
TRBD1	TRBV20-1	-	TRBJ1-1	CSAADRGAFF	TGCAGTGCTGCGGACAGGGGTGCTTTCTTT
-	TRBV4-1	few	TRBJ2-7	CASSQVRDEQYF	TGCGCCAGCAGCCAAGTTAGAGACGAGCAGTACTTC
TRBD1	TRBV12-3/TRBV12-4	-	TRBJ2-5	CASTPGQGVRETQYF	TGTGCCAGCACCCCGGGACAGGGGGTCCGGGAGACCCAGTACTTC
TRBD1	TRBV11-2	-	TRBJ2-7	CASSPGGASGYEQYF	TGTGCCAGCAGCCCAGGGGGCGCGAGCGGCTACGAGCAGTACTTC
-	TRBV2	few	TRBJ1-5	CASSVDAHAPQHF	TGTGCCAGCAGTGTGGACGCCCACGCGCCCCAGCATTTT
-	TRBV20-1	few	TRBJ2-7	CSARGTREQYF	TGCAGTGCTAGAGGGACCCGCGAGCAGTACTTC
-	TRBV7-3	many	TRBJ2-7	CASSLIGGPYEQYF	TGTGCCAGCAGCTTAATCGGGGGACCCTACGAGCAGTACTTC
TRBD1	TRBV2	-	TRBJ2-7	CARAPGQSAYEQYF	TGTGCCAGGGCGCCGGGACAGTCCGCCTACGAGCAGTACTTC
TRBD1	TRBV29-1	many	TRBJ1-2	CSVSGTDTTFNYGYTF	TGCAGCGTTTCCGGGACAGACACAACTTTCAACTATGGCTACACCTTC
-	TRBV7-2	many	TRBJ1-2	CASLRVGYGYTF	TGTGCCAGTTTAAGGGTGGGCTATGGCTACACCTTC
-	TRBV12-3/TRBV12-4	few	TRBJ1-1	CASSFASIRKAFF	TGTGCCAGCAGTTTTGCTTCCATCCGGAAAGCTTTCTTT